The rows below give T cell receptor beta chains drawn from one sample of a study of cytomegalovirus exposure and HLA in healthy donors. Assay used: immunoSEQ multiplex PCR; TCRdb lists only in-frame clones, some missing. The repertoire holds 110,000 or so clones, with less than 80% as singletons. The material sequenced was PBMCs. These receptors all stem from a woman aged 40 to 50 in good health and CMV-seropositive. The CDR3 runs from the conserved cysteine through the conserved F or W. A D gene is named only where the DNA matches it firmly. Clone size appears in some rows only: once, few, many, or a class for an expanded clone.

cdr3_nt cdr3_aa j_call d_call v_call clone_size
TGTGCCAGCACTGAAGCGGGAGGAATCACTGAGCAGTTCTTC CASTEAGGITEQFF TRBJ2-1 TRBD2 TRBV6-5 -
TGCGCCAGCAGCTTGGTGACAGGGGAAGGGTACAATGAGCAGTTCTTC CASSLVTGEGYNEQFF TRBJ2-1 TRBD1 TRBV5-1 -
TGTGCCAGCAGCCCGATGGGGAGGGTCAAAGAGACCCAGTACTTC CASSPMGRVKETQYF TRBJ2-5 TRBD2 TRBV9 few
TGCAGCGCTGCAAGCATCAGGGGGCGAAATGAGCAGTTCTTC CSAASIRGRNEQFF TRBJ2-1 TRBD1 TRBV29-1 -
TGCAGCGTTGGACTAGCGGGAGTCGGGGCCGAGCAGTACTTC CSVGLAGVGAEQYF TRBJ2-7 TRBD2 TRBV29-1 -
TGTGCCAGCAGTGTCCACTCCAACGTAGCCAAAAACATTCAGTACTTC CASSVHSNVAKNIQYF TRBJ2-4 - TRBV2 -
TGTGCCAGCAGCTTGCTCGGGGTGAACACTGAAGCTTTCTTT CASSLLGVNTEAFF TRBJ1-1 - TRBV11-3 -
TGTGCCAGTAGTATTCAGGGGAACTATGGCTACACCTTC CASSIQGNYGYTF TRBJ1-2 - TRBV19 -
TGCGCCAGCAGCCCCGCGTTCTACGAGCAGTACTTC CASSPAFYEQYF TRBJ2-7 - TRBV10-2 -
TGTGCCAGCAGTTCTTGGGACAGTATAAACATCGGGGAGCTGTTTTTT CASSSWDSINIGELFF TRBJ2-2 TRBD1 TRBV6-5 -
TGTGCCAGCAGCTTTCCGGACAGGGATTTGTATGGCTACACCTTC CASSFPDRDLYGYTF TRBJ1-2 TRBD1 TRBV5-5 -
TGTGCCAGCAGCCCGCGGGGGGGGAACTATGGCTACACCTTC CASSPRGGNYGYTF TRBJ1-2 - TRBV9 -
TGCGCCAGCAGCTTGAGACAGGGAGCCACTGAAGCTTTCTTT CASSLRQGATEAFF TRBJ1-1 TRBD1 TRBV5-1 -
TGTGCCAGCAGTGCCAACAAGGAGAGGAACACCGGGGAGCTGTTTTTT CASSANKERNTGELFF TRBJ2-2 - TRBV25-1 -
TGTGCCAGCAGCCCCGGGGGAGATACGCAGTATTTT CASSPGGDTQYF TRBJ2-3 - TRBV5-5 -
TGTGCCAGCAGCCTTGGGACACCCCTCTCCTACAATGAGCAGTTCTTC CASSLGTPLSYNEQFF TRBJ2-1 - TRBV7-3 once
TGCGCCAGCAGCTTGGAACTAGCTAGGGAGCAGTTCTTC CASSLELAREQFF TRBJ2-1 - TRBV5-1 -
TGTGCCAGCCGGTCTGGCCGTCCCGGGGAAGCTTTCTTT CASRSGRPGEAFF TRBJ1-1 - TRBV2 -
TGCGCCAGCAGCTTTACAGGGGGCACAGATACGCAGTATTTT CASSFTGGTDTQYF TRBJ2-3 TRBD1 TRBV5-1 -
TGTGCCAGCAGCGCGCGGACAGGGGACTTTGGCTTGAGCTCCTACAATGAGCAGTTCTTC CASSARTGDFGLSSYNEQFF TRBJ2-1 TRBD1 TRBV9 -
TGTGCCATCAGTGAAGGCCTAGCGGAAAACAATGAGCAGTTCTTC CAISEGLAENNEQFF TRBJ2-1 TRBD2 TRBV10-3 few
TGCGCCAGCAGCTATGGGTTGGGGGCGGATGAAAAACTGTTTTTT CASSYGLGADEKLFF TRBJ1-4 - TRBV5-1 -
TGTGCCAGCAGCTCCTGGACAGGGGGAGGATTTTCGGGCACAGATACGCAGTATTTT CASSSWTGGGFSGTDTQYF TRBJ2-3 TRBD1 TRBV11-1 -
TGTGCCAGCAGCTTCGGGACAGGTCGTCTCGCCACTGAAGCTTTCTTT CASSFGTGRLATEAFF TRBJ1-1 TRBD1 TRBV5-4 -
TGTGCCAGCACCAAGGAGGGAGCGGGGCGGACTGAAGCTTTCTTT CASTKEGAGRTEAFF TRBJ1-1 - TRBV28 -
TGCGCCAGCAGCTTGGCCGGCAGGGGAGACACCGGGGAGCTGTTTTTT CASSLAGRGDTGELFF TRBJ2-2 - TRBV5-1 few
TGTGCCAGCAGTGACGGAGGCTATGGCTACACCTTC CASSDGGYGYTF TRBJ1-2 - TRBV6-1 -
TGTGCCAGCAGCTTAATTTCAGGGGCTGGAAACACCATATATTTT CASSLISGAGNTIYF TRBJ1-3 - TRBV11-2 -
TGTGCCAGCTCCCCCGCCGCCGGAGCAACTAATGAAAAACTGTTTTTT CASSPAAGATNEKLFF TRBJ1-4 - TRBV18 -